The 9 T cell receptor beta chains presented below share a single source sample, sequenced in a study of CD8+CD57+ T cells in acquired aplastic anemia. Selection for sequencing was limited to patients who had shown CD8+CD57+ cell expansion by flow cytometry. It was genomic DNA that served as the template for profiling TCR beta VDJ and CDR3. TCRdb used MiXCR to reprocess the reads, holding one entry per CDR3 protein. The repertoire holds hundreds of thousands of distinct CDR3 sequences, with less than 35% as singletons. Sequencing input: sorted CD4+, CD8+, or CD8+CD57+ T cells (not recorded which) from PBMCs. The receptors were sampled from a human donor with aplastic anemia.

V and J are TRBV28 and TRBJ2-7; the D gene is possibly TRBD1 (5 bases). Germline V gene lookup returns CDR1 MDHEN and CDR2 SYDVKM. Trimming left V 0 bases short and J 3 bases short, with 12 bases between. The CDR3 is 15 residues long. The CDR3 region has the DNA TGTGCCAGCAGTTTATGGGACATCAAAGACTACGAGCAGTACTTC. Protein product: CASSLWDIKDYEQYF.

The chain is built from TRBV7-9 and TRBJ2-1, with 7 bases identical to TRBD2. Germline assignment: CDR1 SEHNR and CDR2 FQNEAQ (reference sequence). V was clipped by 0 bases and J by 4 bases; unmatched bases: 6. The CDR3 has 16 amino acids. The CDR3 DNA is TGTGCCAGCAGCTTAGCTGCTAGCGGAGGGTACAATGAGCAGTTCTTC. Translating it yields CASSLAASGGYNEQFF.

This clonotype has just a few counts. The chain has TRBV7-8 and TRBJ2-7; D gene uncertain. The germline V and J ends were trimmed by 4 bases and 5 bases, with 6 bases remaining between them. CDR1 SGHVS and CDR2 FQNEAQ come from the germline V gene. The CDR3 has 11 amino acids. The CDR3 region is CASSYFNEQYF. The DNA for the CDR3 is TGTGCCAGCAGCTACTTCAACGAGCAGTACTTC. Supplemented by reference TRBV7-8 and TRBJ2-7, the full variable domain reads GAGVSQSPRYKVAKRGQDVALRCDPISGHVSLFWYQQALGQGPEFLTYFQNEAQLDKSGLPSDRFFAERPEGSVSTLKIQRTQQEDSAVYLCASSYFNEQYFGPGTRLTVT.

This clonotype was found a few times. The chain employs TRBV2 and TRBJ2-6; D uncertain. V gave up 4 bases and J gave up 0 bases, with 10 bases separating them. In germline, CDR1 is SNHLY, CDR2 FYNNEI. The CDR3 has 16 amino acids. The CDR3 nucleotides read TGTGCCAGCAGTGGAATTGTGAGCTCTGGGGCCAACGTCCTGACTTTC. Amino acids: CASSGIVSSGANVLTF.

This chain links TRBV12-5 with TRBJ1-1, with no clear D. Germline CDR1 and CDR2: LGHNT and FRNRAP. CDR3 length equals 13 residues. Trimming shortened V by 5 bases and J by 5 bases, and 12 bases separated the two germline ends. CDR3 loop: CASGTEPGTEAFF. In DNA form, the CDR3 reads TGTGCTAGTGGTACTGAACCGGGTACTGAAGCTTTCTTT.

This clonotype came up many times. This chain joins TRBV6-1 and TRBJ2-3, with 11 bases aligning to TRBD2. The CDR3 runs 15 residues. Trimming removed 8 bases from V and 2 bases from J; junction bases left unmatched: 6. Germline lookup yields CDR1 MNHNS and CDR2 SASEGT. The CDR3: CASQGLAAPTDTQYF. DNA of the CDR3: TGTGCCAGCCAGGGACTAGCGGCCCCCACAGATACGCAGTATTTT.

In this sample, this clonotype turned up many times. The chain employs TRBV11-2 and TRBJ2-7; no firm D call. V was pared by 6 bases and J by 2 bases, with 17 bases between. Germline loops: CDR1 SGHAT, CDR2 FQNNGV. CDR3 length: 15 residues. CDR3 coding DNA: TGTGCCAGCAGGGTCGCCTCGGCAGACCCCTACGAGCAGTACTTC. It translates to CASRVASADPYEQYF.

This clonotype has ten or more counts. The rearrangement uses TRBV5-1 and TRBJ1-2; D may be TRBD1 (5 bases). V shed 1 base and J shed 6 bases, with 13 bases lying between them. Per the germline V gene, CDR1 is SGHRS and CDR2 is YFSETQ. CDR3 length equals 14 residues. The CDR3: CASSLWKGLDGYTF. CDR3 nucleotides: TGCGCCAGCAGCTTGTGGAAGGGGCTCGATGGCTACACCTTC.

In its sample, this clonotype was seen a few times. A read error may account for a junction end that differs from germline. This rearrangement joins TRBV7-9 to TRBJ2-3, with 10 bases lining up with TRBD1. This CDR3 is 13 amino acids long. Germline V gene data show CDR1 as SEHNR and CDR2 as FQNEAQ (reference sequence). This CDR3 reads CAGSTDRGDTQYF. As DNA, the CDR3 is TGTGCCGGCAGCACGGACAGGGGGGATACGCAGTATTTT.